This T cell receptor (beta chain) derives from a study of regulatory T cells in long-lasting Graves disease. General observations from the study: Persistent patients shared more public clonotypes (2,741) than newly diagnosed patients (approximately 1,000).

Specified time point: newly diagnosed GD, antithyroid drugs for less than 3 months. The TCR library was made from RNA extracted from PBMCs. Graves' disease diagnoses followed American Thyroid Association guidelines. The peripheral blood volume drawn was roughly 8.7 milliliters, and it was collected into EDTA tubes. The ends lost 4 bases at V and 3 bases at J; junction bases unmatched: 9. The CDR3 is 17 amino acids. CDR1 is SGHTS and CDR2 is YDEGEE in the germline V gene. According to the study, TCR beta libraries were built with iRepertoire HTBI primers and CDR3-region Arm-PCR. TCRdb independently ran MiXCR on the multiplex PCR reads; one entry per CDR3 protein. The repertoire consists of approximately 400,000 distinct CDR3 sequences, with about an eighth occurring once and the leading ten covering about 19%. As for this clonotype: Its antigen is not identified.

These data also formed part of another study, on T cells in Graves' hyperthyroidism and ophthalmopathy. That investigation notes: Researchers ran a first-round RT-PCR on the TCR CDR3 using the HTBI primer set.

The chain uses TRBV5-8 and TRBJ2-2; TRBD2 matches at 10 bases. This sequence originates from a woman under 30 with Graves disease. This sample comprised peripheral blood mononuclear cells (PBMCs), obtained at new diagnosis, from a patient treated with antithyroid drugs. The CDR3 DNA follows: TGTGCCAGCAGCCGGACTAGCGGTACTTACGACACCGGGGAGCTGTTTTTT. Protein product: CASSRTSGTYDTGELFF.